The 30 T cell receptor beta chains in this list originate from one sample, sequenced in a study of OX40 agonist ivuxolimab in advanced cancers. TCRdb's copy holds only in-frame clones and misses some; the assay was immunoSEQ multiplex PCR. The sample consists of 70,000 or so clones, around four fifths of them appearing once. This specimen consisted of CD4+ or CD8+ T cells sorted from blood, obtained in a trial of the OX40 agonist ivuxolimab. These receptors were obtained from an adult with an advanced solid tumor such as melanoma, head and neck, liver or kidney cancer.

This chain connects TRBV28 to TRBJ2-1; 7 nucleotides line up with TRBD2. The CDR3 contains 14 residues. After removal of 3 bases from V and 7 bases from J, the junction contained 6 bases not matched to a gene. Germline-derived CDR1 and CDR2 are MDHEN and SYDVKM. CDR3 DNA: TGTGCCAGCAGTTTTAAGGCGGGAGCGAATGAGCAGTTCTTC. It specifies CASSFKAGANEQFF.

The rearrangement uses TRBV7-9 and TRBJ2-1; 9 bases align to TRBD1. The CDR3 sequence is 17 residues long. The germline CDR1 and CDR2 sequences are SEHNR and FQNEAQ (reference sequence). The trim removed 6 bases at V and 4 bases at J, leaving 13 bases unmatched. The CDR3 protein is CASRHGTGRALYNEQFF. CDR3 coding DNA: TGTGCCAGCAGGCACGGGACAGGGAGGGCCTTATACAATGAGCAGTTCTTC.

With regard to this clone: The junction departs from germline at one end; a sequencing error may be responsible. This chain joins TRBV29-1 and TRBJ1-6; 7 nucleotides align to TRBD1. The CDR3 sequence is 13 residues long. Per the germline V gene, CDR1 is SQVTM and CDR2 is ANQGSEA. This CDR3 is CSVGGTANSPPHF. The CDR3 DNA reads as TGCAGCGTTGGAGGGACAGCCAATTCACCCCCCCACTTT.

This clone was observed a few times. The V call is TRBV28, the J call TRBJ1-2; D is uncertain. V shed 1 base and J shed 8 bases, with 14 bases lying between them. Germline assignment: CDR1 MDHEN and CDR2 SYDVKM. The CDR3 sequence is 14 residues long. The CDR3 bases are TGTGCCAGCAGTTTATTATCAGCTCTGGCGGGCTACACCTTC. It encodes CASSLLSALAGYTF.

Note on this clone: Its ends do not fully match the called genes, so a read error is possible. The chain uses TRBV27 and TRBJ2-2; 9 positions agree with TRBD1. Germline values: CDR1 MNHEY, CDR2 SMNVEV (reference sequence). The CDR3 totals 16 residues. CDR3 loop: CASSLSGTGRVRELFF. The CDR3 coding sequence is TGTGCCAGCAGTCTATCAGGGACAGGGCGTGTCCGGGAGCTGTTTTTT.

The chain joins TRBV28 to TRBJ2-1; D unclear. V lost 3 bases and J 6 bases, leaving 9 bases between the germline ends. Per germline, CDR1 MDHEN and CDR2 SYDVKM. The length of the CDR3 is 13 residues. Here the CDR3 reads CASSLTVSNEQFF. CDR3 DNA sequence: TGTGCCAGCAGTTTGACTGTGAGCAATGAGCAGTTCTTC.

The V and J genes are TRBV7-9 and TRBJ2-3; TRBD1 matches 9 bases. Germline CDR1 reads SEHNR; CDR2 reads FQNEAQ (reference sequence). The CDR3 consists of 15 residues. The V segment lost 5 bases and the J segment 1 base; nucleotides outside the gene matches: 4. The CDR3 DNA reads as TGTGCCAGCAGCAGGACAGGGGCCGGCACAGATACGCAGTATTTT. Translation: CASSRTGAGTDTQYF.

This clone was seen more than once but under ten times. The V call is TRBV28, the J call TRBJ2-3; D gene unclear. The CDR3 is made up of 12 amino acids. The V end lost 8 bases, the J end lost 2 bases, and 8 bases lay between the germline ends. The germline V gene has CDR1 MDHEN and CDR2 SYDVKM. The CDR3 bases are TGTGCCAGCGGAATTCCCACAGATACGCAGTATTTT. It codes for CASGIPTDTQYF.

The CDR3, as DNA: TGTGCCAGCAGCTTAGCTGGGGGCGGAGACGAGCAGTACTTC. It encodes CASSLAGGGDEQYF. This rearrangement joins TRBV7-2 to TRBJ2-7; D might be TRBD1 (6 bases). The CDR3 totals 14 residues. Germline V gene sequence: CDR1 SGHTA, CDR2 FQGNSA. Trimming cost V 0 bases and J 5 bases, with 11 bases left between them.

This clone was counted between two and nine times. The J gene is TRBJ2-7, the V gene TRBV6-4; D unresolved. Germline V CDR1 and CDR2: MRHNA, SNTAGT. The CDR3 is 13 residues long. V shed 6 bases and J shed 3 bases, with 12 bases lying between them. The chain's CDR3 is CASRLGPRYEQYF. CDR3 nucleotides: TGTGCCAGCAGATTAGGACCCCGCTACGAGCAGTACTTC.

CDR3 DNA sequence: TGTGCCAGCAGCCATGAATCCCTAGCGCGGACCGGGGAGCTGTTTTTT. This gives the protein CASSHESLARTGELFF. V and J are TRBV4-2 and TRBJ2-2, with TRBD2 as a possible D gene (6 bases). The ends were cut back, 3 bases at V and 5 bases at J, with 16 bases in the middle. The CDR3 loop spans 16 amino acids. Looked up from germline, CDR1 is LGHNA and CDR2 is YNFKEQ.

The chain carries TRBV12-2 and TRBJ1-5; the D call TRBD1 from the table was never checked on the DNA. TRBV12-2 is a listed pseudogene. This CDR3 is 24 amino acids long. For the CDR3, the DNA is TGTGCAAGTCGCTTAGCGTTTCGGTTCGGTAACCCTTTATACAGGGGGGAAAGCAATCAGCCCCAGCATTTT. Residues: CASRLAFRFGNPLYRGESNQPQHF.

The gene calls are TRBV10-3 and TRBJ2-3; 11 bases are a match to TRBD2. Germline V CDR1 and CDR2: ENHRY, SYGVKD. V lost 3 bases and J lost 2; bases outside the gene matches: 7. This CDR3 comprises 17 residues. Written as DNA, the CDR3 is TGTGCCATCAGTGACCAGGGACTAGCGGACTCCACAGATACGCAGTATTTT. Protein sequence: CAISDQGLADSTDTQYF.

In its sample, this clone was seen once. The V call is TRBV5-1, the J call TRBJ1-2, with 10 bases fitting TRBD1. The ends lost 0 bases at V and 6 bases at J; junction bases unmatched: 5. Germline-derived CDR1 and CDR2 are SGHRS and YFSETQ. The CDR3 has 15 residues. CDR3 coding DNA: TGCGCCAGCAGCTTGGGACAGGGGGCTGGTGATGGCTACACCTTC. Protein: CASSLGQGAGDGYTF.

The chain uses TRBV5-1 and TRBJ2-2, with D hard to call. The length of the CDR3 is 11 residues. The ends were cut back, 5 bases at V and 7 bases at J, with 6 bases in the middle. Germline assignment: CDR1 SGHRS and CDR2 YFSETQ. The CDR3 nucleotides read TGCGCCAGCAGAAATAACGGGGAGCTGTTTTTT. Translation: CASRNNGELFF. The whole variable domain, remainder taken from reference TRBV5-1 and TRBJ2-2, is KAGVTQTPRYLIKTRGQQVTLSCSPISGHRSVSWYQQTPGQGLQFLFEYFSETQRNKGNFPGRFSGRQFSNSRSEMNVSTLELGDSALYLCASRNNGELFFGEGSRLTVL.

The chain links TRBV21-1 to TRBJ2-2. TRBV21-1 is a pseudogene segment. This CDR3 contains 14 residues. In DNA form, the CDR3 reads TGTGCCAGCAGCCCCTGCATCAACACCGGGGAGCTGTTTTTT. It yields the protein CASSPCINTGELFF.

This rearrangement joins TRBV11-2 to TRBJ2-4; 9 nucleotides line up with TRBD2. This CDR3 has 17 residues. The germline V gene has CDR1 SGHAT and CDR2 FQNNGV. V shed 0 bases and J 6 bases; nucleotides not matched to a gene: 9. The CDR3 spells CASSLDLGGGDLNIQYF. DNA for the CDR3: TGTGCCAGCAGCTTAGATCTAGGCGGGGGGGACTTAAACATTCAGTACTTC. Full variable domain (rest looked up from reference TRBV11-2 and TRBJ2-4): EAGVAQSPRYKIIEKRQSVAFWCNPISGHATLYWYQQILGQGPKLLIQFQNNGVVDDSQLPKDRFSAERLKGVDSTLKIQPAKLEDSAVYLCASSLDLGGGDLNIQYFGAGTRLSVL.

V gene TRBV25-1 combines with J gene TRBJ1-1; D not resolved. There are 14 residues in the CDR3. V gave up 4 bases and J gave up 1 base, with 10 bases separating them. CDR1 MGHDK and CDR2 SYGVNS come from the germline V gene. CDR3 DNA sequence: TGTGCCAGCAGTGGGGGAGGTCGGAACACTGAAGCTTTCTTT. Translation gives CASSGGGRNTEAFF. Full variable domain (remainder filled in from reference TRBV25-1 and TRBJ1-1): EADIYQTPRYLVIGTGKKITLECSQTMGHDKMYWYQQDPGMELHLIHYSYGVNSTEKGDLSSESTVSRIRTEHFPLTLESARPSHTSQYLCASSGGGRNTEAFFGQGTRLTVV.

This chain joins TRBV4-1 and TRBJ1-3, with 8 bases matching TRBD1. The CDR3 contains 18 residues. After removal of 0 bases from V and 3 bases from J, the junction contained 10 bases not matched to a gene. Germline values: CDR1 MGHRA, CDR2 YSYEKL. CDR3 residues: CASSQEPRGRSVGNTIYF. CDR3 in DNA: TGCGCCAGCAGCCAAGAACCCAGGGGGCGAAGTGTTGGAAACACCATATATTTT.

The chain carries TRBV7-2 and TRBJ1-6; D is unresolved. V shed 2 bases and J shed 7 bases, with 9 bases lying between them. Per germline, CDR1 SGHTA and CDR2 FQGNSA. This CDR3 contains 14 residues. CDR3 protein: CASSLSGTNSPLHF. CDR3 nucleotides: TGTGCCAGCAGCTTATCCGGTACCAATTCACCCCTCCACTTT.

The V and J genes are TRBV4-1 and TRBJ2-3, with 9 nucleotides matching TRBD2. Trimming removed 6 bases from V and 4 bases from J; junction bases left unmatched: 5. The V gene's germline CDR1 is MGHRA and CDR2 YSYEKL. This CDR3 has 14 amino acids. CDR3: CASRREGLPDTQYF. The CDR3 DNA reads TGCGCCAGCAGGCGGGAGGGCCTCCCAGATACGCAGTATTTT.

The chain combines TRBV7-9 with TRBJ2-7; unclear D gene. V was clipped by 5 bases and J by 3 bases, with 14 bases between them. CDR3 length: 14 amino acids. The germline V gene has CDR1 SEHNR and CDR2 FQNEAQ (reference sequence). The CDR3 sequence: CASSDANGYYEQYV. For the CDR3, the DNA is TGTGCCAGCAGCGACGCTAACGGTTACTACGAGCAGTACGTC.

V gene TRBV28 combines with J gene TRBJ1-5; D is ambiguous. This CDR3 is 13 amino acids long. The germline V and J ends were trimmed by 4 bases and 1 base, with 5 bases remaining between them. Germline-derived CDR1 and CDR2 are MDHEN and SYDVKM. The CDR3 is CASSSRSNQPQHF. The CDR3 nucleotides read TGTGCCAGCAGTTCGAGGAGCAATCAGCCCCAGCATTTT.

The chain employs TRBV2 and TRBJ2-2, with D uncertain. Trimming took off 2 bases at V and 6 bases at J, with 10 bases between the two ends. There are 14 residues in the CDR3. Germline CDR1 and CDR2: SNHLY and FYNNEI. CDR3 sequence (DNA): TGTGCCAGCAGTGAACAGCATGGCGCCGGGGAGCTGTTTTTT. Translation: CASSEQHGAGELFF.

The gene calls are TRBV15 and TRBJ1-5; D is possibly TRBD1 (5 bases). This CDR3 comprises 18 residues. CDR1 is LNHNV, CDR2 YYDKDF, per germline (reference sequence). Trimming removed 0 bases from V and 0 bases from J, with 15 bases in between. The CDR3: CATSRDPNRLYSNQPQHF. The CDR3 nucleotides read TGTGCCACCAGCAGAGATCCGAACAGGCTTTATAGCAATCAGCCCCAGCATTTT.

The rearrangement links TRBV19 to TRBJ2-1, with 7 positions matching TRBD2. The germline V gene has CDR1 LNHDA and CDR2 SQIVND (reference sequence). Germline trimming cut 3 bases from V and 2 bases from J; bases unmatched to any gene: 1. This CDR3 region has 14 residues. CDR3 protein: CASSILAAYNEQFF. The CDR3 coding sequence is TGTGCCAGTAGTATTCTAGCGGCCTACAATGAGCAGTTCTTC.

The chain couples TRBV5-4 to TRBJ1-3; D not certain. CDR3 length equals 16 residues. V was pared by 5 bases and J by 0 bases, with 15 bases between. CDR1 is SGHNT and CDR2 is YYREEE in the germline V gene (reference sequence). The CDR3 coding sequence is TGTGCCAGCAGTCCAGACCCTTATTCCTCTGGAAACACCATATATTTT. It yields the protein CASSPDPYSSGNTIYF.

The chain uses TRBV11-2 and TRBJ2-1; 11 nucleotides line up with TRBD2. CDR1 is SGHAT, CDR2 FQNNGV, per germline. J gave up 3 bases and V 2 bases, and 3 bases lay outside the gene matches. The length of the CDR3 is 16 residues. In DNA, the CDR3 is TGTGCCAGCAGCTTACTGACTAGCGGGATCTACAATGAGCAGTTCTTC. It encodes CASSLLTSGIYNEQFF.

CDR3 sequence reads: CAWNDLARENEQFF. CDR3 in DNA: TGTGCCTGGAACGATTTAGCGCGGGAAAATGAGCAGTTCTTC. J is TRBJ2-1 and V is TRBV30; a possible D gene is TRBD2 (6 bases). CDR3 size: 14 residues. Germline CDR1 reads GTSNPN; CDR2 reads SVGIG (reference sequence). The ends were cut back, 4 bases at V and 7 bases at J, with 17 bases in the middle.

The J gene is TRBJ2-1, the V gene TRBV7-8; 7 bases map to TRBD2. The V segment lost 6 bases and the J segment 4 bases; nucleotides outside the gene matches: 9. CDR1 is SGHVS and CDR2 is FQNEAQ in the germline V gene. The CDR3 extends over 15 amino acids. The CDR3 sequence is CASSTGDYSYNEQFF. The DNA of the CDR3 is TGTGCCAGCAGTACTGGGGACTACTCTTACAATGAGCAGTTCTTC.